This T cell receptor beta chain was sequenced for a study of blood T cell repertoires in COVID-19. V gave up 5 bases and J gave up 3 bases, with 10 bases separating them. The germline V gene encodes CDR1 SQVTM and CDR2 ANQGSEA. The CDR3 loop spans 13 amino acids. Using immunoSEQ multiplex PCR, the repertoire was profiled, and TCRdb retains in-frame clones only, with some absent. The sample contains some 160,000 clones, around 82% of which appear only once. This clonotype was sampled from a man in his sixties or seventies with active or convalescent COVID-19. The chain links TRBV29-1 to TRBJ2-2; possibly TRBD1 for D (5 bases). Sequences were obtained from peripheral blood. CDR3 residues: CSVSQGYTGELFF. The CDR3 DNA reads as TGCAGCGTTTCCCAGGGCTACACCGGGGAGCTGTTTTTT.